The TCR beta chain under discussion was sequenced for a study of shared clonotypes between healthy human individuals. The sample holds one count of this clone. Germline CDR1 reads MGHRA; CDR2 reads YSYEKL. V lost 3 bases and J lost 1, with 20 bases in between. This CDR3 contains 18 residues. Samples underwent the assay at deep level. Replicate PCRs for sorted subsets used approximately 220 ng DNA; this equaled tens of thousands of T cell genomes. Profiled with immunoSEQ multiplex PCR; TCRdb holds only in-frame clones, not every one. The repertoire consists of approximately 840,000 clones, with about 96% occurring once and the leading ten covering less than 0.25%. Positive CCR7 selection of CD45RO-negative cells yielded the naive CD8 cells, and terminally differentiated effector memory CD45RA+ cells were excluded. Recent acute infections and vaccinations were absent in the healthy HIV-negative adult donors.

Sequenced sample: naive CD8+ T cells sorted from blood. The source is a man aged 30 to 39 in good health. The chain joins TRBV4-1 to TRBJ2-3, with D perhaps being TRBD1 or TRBD2 (6 bases each). CDR3 sequence reads: CASSQLGRDTAGTDTQYF. CDR3 coding DNA: TGCGCCAGCAGCCAGCTTGGGCGGGACACGGCTGGCACAGATACGCAGTATTTT.